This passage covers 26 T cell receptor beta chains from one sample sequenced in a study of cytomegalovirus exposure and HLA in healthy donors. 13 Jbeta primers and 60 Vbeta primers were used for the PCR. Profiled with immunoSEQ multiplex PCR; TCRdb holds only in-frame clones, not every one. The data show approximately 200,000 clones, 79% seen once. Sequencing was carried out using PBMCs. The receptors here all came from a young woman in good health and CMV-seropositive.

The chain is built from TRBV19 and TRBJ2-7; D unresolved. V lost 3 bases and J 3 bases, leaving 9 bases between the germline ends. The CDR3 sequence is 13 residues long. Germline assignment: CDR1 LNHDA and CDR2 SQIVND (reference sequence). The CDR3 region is CASSMMADYEQYF. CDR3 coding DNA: TGTGCCAGTAGTATGATGGCCGACTACGAGCAGTACTTC.

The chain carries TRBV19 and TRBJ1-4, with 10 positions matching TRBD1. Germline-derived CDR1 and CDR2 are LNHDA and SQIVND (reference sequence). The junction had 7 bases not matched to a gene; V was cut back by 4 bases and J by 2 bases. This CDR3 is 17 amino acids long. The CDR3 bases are TGTGCCAGTAGTACCCGGGACAGGGGAGTGACTAATGAAAAACTGTTTTTT. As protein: CASSTRDRGVTNEKLFF.

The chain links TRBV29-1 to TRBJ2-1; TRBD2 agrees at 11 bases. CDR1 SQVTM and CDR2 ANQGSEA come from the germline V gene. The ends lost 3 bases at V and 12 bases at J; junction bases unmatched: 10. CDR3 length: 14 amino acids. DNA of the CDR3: TGCAGCGTTGATAGCGGGGGGGCCCAGGAGGGGCAGTTCTTC. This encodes CSVDSGGAQEGQFF.

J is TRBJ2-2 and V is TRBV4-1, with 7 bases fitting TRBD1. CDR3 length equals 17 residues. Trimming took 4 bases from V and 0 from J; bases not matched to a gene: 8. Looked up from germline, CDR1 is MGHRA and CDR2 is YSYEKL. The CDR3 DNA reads TGCGCCAGCAGCCTAAACAGGGGACCTACGAACACCGGGGAGCTGTTTTTT. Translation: CASSLNRGPTNTGELFF.

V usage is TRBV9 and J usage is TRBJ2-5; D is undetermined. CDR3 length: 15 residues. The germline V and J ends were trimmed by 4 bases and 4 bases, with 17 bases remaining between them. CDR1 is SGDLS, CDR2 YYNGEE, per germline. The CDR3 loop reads CASSPFGRPTETQYF. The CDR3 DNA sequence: TGTGCCAGCAGCCCTTTCGGCAGGCCCACAGAGACCCAGTACTTC. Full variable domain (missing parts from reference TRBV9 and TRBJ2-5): DSGVTQTPKHLITATGQRVTLRCSPRSGDLSVYWYQQSLDQGLQFLIQYYNGEERAKGNILERFSAQQFPDLHSELNLSSLELGDSALYFCASSPFGRPTETQYFGPGTRLLVL.

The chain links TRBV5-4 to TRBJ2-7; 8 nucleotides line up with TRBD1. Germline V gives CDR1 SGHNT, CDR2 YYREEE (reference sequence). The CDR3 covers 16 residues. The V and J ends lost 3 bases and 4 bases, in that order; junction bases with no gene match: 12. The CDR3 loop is CASSYPTNRGLYEQYF. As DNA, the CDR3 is TGTGCCAGCAGCTACCCGACGAACAGGGGGTTATACGAGCAGTACTTC.

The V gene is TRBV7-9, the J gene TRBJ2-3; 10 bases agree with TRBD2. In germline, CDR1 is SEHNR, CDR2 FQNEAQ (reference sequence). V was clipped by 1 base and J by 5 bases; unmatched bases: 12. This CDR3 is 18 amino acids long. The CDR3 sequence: CASSLESRLAGVVDTQYF. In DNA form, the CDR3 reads TGTGCCAGCAGCTTAGAGTCGCGGCTAGCGGGAGTGGTAGATACGCAGTATTTT.

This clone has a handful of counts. DNA of the CDR3: TGTGCCTGGAGTTATGGTGGAGGGAGTAATGAAAAACTGTTTTTT. Residues: CAWSYGGGSNEKLFF. The chain employs TRBV30 and TRBJ1-4; no definite D call. V lost 2 bases and J lost 4, with 14 bases in between. The CDR3 loop spans 15 amino acids. Germline CDR1 GTSNPN, CDR2 SVGIG (reference sequence).

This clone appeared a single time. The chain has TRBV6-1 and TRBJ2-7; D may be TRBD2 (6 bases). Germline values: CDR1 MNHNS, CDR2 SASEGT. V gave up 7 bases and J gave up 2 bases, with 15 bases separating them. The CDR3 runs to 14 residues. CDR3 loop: CASIDFGLTYEQYF. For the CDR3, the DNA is TGTGCCAGCATCGATTTCGGACTAACCTACGAGCAGTACTTC.

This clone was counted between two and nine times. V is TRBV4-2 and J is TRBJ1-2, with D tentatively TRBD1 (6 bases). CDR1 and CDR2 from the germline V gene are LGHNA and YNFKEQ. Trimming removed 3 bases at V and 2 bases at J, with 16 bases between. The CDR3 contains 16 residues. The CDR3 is CASSHRTERLNYGYTF. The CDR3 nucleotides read TGTGCCAGCAGCCACCGGACAGAAAGATTGAACTATGGCTACACCTTC.

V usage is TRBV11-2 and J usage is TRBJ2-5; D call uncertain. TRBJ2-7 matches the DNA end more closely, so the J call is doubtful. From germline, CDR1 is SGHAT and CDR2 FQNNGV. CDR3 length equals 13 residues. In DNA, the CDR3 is TGTGCCAGCAGCTCAAATTACAGAAACGAGCAGTACTTC. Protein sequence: CASSSNYRNEQYF.

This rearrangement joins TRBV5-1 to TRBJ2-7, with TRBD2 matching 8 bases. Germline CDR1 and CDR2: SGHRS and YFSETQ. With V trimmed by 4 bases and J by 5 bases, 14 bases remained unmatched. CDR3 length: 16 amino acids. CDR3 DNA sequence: TGCGCCAGCAGCCCCCGCTTTTCGGGAGGGTTAGACGAGCAGTACTTC. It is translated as CASSPRFSGGLDEQYF.

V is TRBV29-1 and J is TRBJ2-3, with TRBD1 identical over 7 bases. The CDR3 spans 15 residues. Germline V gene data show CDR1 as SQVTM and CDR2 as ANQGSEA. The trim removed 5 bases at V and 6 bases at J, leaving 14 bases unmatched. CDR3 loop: CSVSTGTSQADTQYF. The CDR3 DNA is TGCAGCGTTTCGACAGGGACCTCCCAAGCGGATACGCAGTATTTT.

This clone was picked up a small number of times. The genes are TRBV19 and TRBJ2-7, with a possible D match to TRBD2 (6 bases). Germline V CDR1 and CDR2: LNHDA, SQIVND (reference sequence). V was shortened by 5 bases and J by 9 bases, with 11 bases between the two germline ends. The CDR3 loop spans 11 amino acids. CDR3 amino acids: CASSAGRWQYF. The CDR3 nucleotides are TGTGCCAGTAGTGCGGGACGCTGGCAGTACTTC.

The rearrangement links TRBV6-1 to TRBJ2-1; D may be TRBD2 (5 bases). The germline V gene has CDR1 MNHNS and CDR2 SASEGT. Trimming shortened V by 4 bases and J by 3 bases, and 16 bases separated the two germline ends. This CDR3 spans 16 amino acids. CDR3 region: CASSGTPLLGYNEQFF. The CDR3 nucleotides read TGTGCCAGCAGTGGAACGCCCTTACTAGGCTACAATGAGCAGTTCTTC.

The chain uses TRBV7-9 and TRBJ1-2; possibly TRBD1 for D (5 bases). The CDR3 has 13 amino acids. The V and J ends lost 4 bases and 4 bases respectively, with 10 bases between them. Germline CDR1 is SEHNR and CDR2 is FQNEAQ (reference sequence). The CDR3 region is CASSYDSSYGYTF. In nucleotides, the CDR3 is TGTGCCAGCAGCTACGACAGTAGCTATGGCTACACCTTC.

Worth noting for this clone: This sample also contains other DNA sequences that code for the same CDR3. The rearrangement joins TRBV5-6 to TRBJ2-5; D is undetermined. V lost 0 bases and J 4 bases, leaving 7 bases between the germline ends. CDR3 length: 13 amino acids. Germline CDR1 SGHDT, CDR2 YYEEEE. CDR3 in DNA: TGTGCCAGCAGCTTGGTAAGAGGAGAGACCCAGTACTTC. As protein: CASSLVRGETQYF. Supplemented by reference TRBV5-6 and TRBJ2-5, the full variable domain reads DAGVTQSPTHLIKTRGQQVTLRCSPKSGHDTVSWYQQALGQGPQFIFQYYEEEERQRGNFPDRFSGHQFPNYSSELNVNALLLGDSALYLCASSLVRGETQYFGPGTRLLVL.

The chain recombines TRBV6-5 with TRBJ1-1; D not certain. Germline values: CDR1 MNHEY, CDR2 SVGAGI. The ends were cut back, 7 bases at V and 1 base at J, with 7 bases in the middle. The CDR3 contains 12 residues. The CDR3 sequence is CASTRGNTEAFF. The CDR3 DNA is TGTGCCAGCACCCGGGGGAACACTGAAGCTTTCTTT.

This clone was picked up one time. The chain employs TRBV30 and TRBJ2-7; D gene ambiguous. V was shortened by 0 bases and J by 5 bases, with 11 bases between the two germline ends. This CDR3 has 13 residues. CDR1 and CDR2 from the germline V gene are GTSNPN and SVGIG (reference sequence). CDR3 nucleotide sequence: TGTGCCTGGAGTGTATGGGTGGGCAACGAGCAGTACTTC. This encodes CAWSVWVGNEQYF.

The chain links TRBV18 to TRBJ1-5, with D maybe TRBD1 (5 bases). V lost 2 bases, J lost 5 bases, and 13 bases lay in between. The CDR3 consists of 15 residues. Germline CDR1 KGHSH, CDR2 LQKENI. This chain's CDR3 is CASSPAAGRDQPQHF. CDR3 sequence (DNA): TGTGCCAGCTCACCAGCGGCAGGGAGGGATCAGCCCCAGCATTTT. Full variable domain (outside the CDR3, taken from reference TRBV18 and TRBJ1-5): NAGVMQNPRHLVRRRGQEARLRCSPMKGHSHVYWYRQLPEEGLKFMVYLQKENIIDESGMPKERFSAEFPKEGPSILRIQQVVRGDSAAYFCASSPAAGRDQPQHFGDGTRLSIL.

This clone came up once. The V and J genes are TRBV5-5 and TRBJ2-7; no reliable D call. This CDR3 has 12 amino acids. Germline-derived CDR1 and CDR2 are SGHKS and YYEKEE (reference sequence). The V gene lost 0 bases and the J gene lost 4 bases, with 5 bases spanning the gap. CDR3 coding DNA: TGTGCCAGCAGCTTGGACGGGTACGAGCAGTACTTC. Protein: CASSLDGYEQYF.

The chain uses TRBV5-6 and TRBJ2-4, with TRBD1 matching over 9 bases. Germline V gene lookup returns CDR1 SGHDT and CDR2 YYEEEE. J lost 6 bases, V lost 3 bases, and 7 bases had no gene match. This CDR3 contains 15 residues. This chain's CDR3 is CASSWGQGAPNIQYF. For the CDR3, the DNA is TGTGCCAGCAGCTGGGGACAGGGTGCCCCAAACATTCAGTACTTC.

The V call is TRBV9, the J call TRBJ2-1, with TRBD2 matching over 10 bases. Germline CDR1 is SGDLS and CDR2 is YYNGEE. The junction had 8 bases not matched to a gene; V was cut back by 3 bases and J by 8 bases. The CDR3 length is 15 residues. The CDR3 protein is CASSGLAGGRDEQFF. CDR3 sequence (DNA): TGTGCCAGCAGCGGCTTAGCGGGAGGTAGAGATGAGCAGTTCTTC.

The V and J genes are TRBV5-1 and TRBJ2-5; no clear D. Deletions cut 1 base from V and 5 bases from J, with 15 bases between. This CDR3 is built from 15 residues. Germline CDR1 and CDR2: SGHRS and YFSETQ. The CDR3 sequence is CASSLLAGTSETQYF. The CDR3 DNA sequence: TGCGCCAGCAGCTTGTTGGCAGGCACTTCGGAGACCCAGTACTTC.

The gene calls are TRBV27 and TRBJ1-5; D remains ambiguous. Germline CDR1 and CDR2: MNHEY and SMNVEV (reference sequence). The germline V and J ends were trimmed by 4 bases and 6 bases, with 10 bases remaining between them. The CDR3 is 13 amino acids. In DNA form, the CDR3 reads TGTGCCAGCAGTTCCGATACGGGTCAGCCCCAGCATTTT. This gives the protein CASSSDTGQPQHF.

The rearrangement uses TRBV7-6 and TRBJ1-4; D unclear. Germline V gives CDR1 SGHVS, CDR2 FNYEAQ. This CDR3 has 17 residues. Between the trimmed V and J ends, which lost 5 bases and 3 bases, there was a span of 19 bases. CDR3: CASSPKRGDSANEKLFF. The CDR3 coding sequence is TGTGCCAGCAGCCCCAAACGCGGGGATTCAGCTAATGAAAAACTGTTTTTT.